This T cell receptor beta chain was retrieved from a study of blood T cell repertoires in COVID-19. The wider study: The origin of the acute and convalescent COVID-19 samples was the United States, Italy and Spain. Sources were T cells, B-cell-depleted T cells, or PBMCs; the material itself was cDNA or gDNA.

The germline V and J ends were trimmed by 3 bases and 3 bases, with 11 bases remaining between them. The length of the CDR3 is 14 residues. Germline CDR1 and CDR2: LGHNT and FRNRAP. The authors' processing: It was from reference gene primer amplification that nucleated cell counts were estimated. Sequenced by immunoSEQ multiplex PCR; TCRdb stores in-frame clones only, minus some. V, J and clone size reflect that table, while D and trimming were determined from the DNA. Seen here are 120,000 or so clones, roughly 87% observed once, and the top ten hold under 8%. The sequence was collected from a man at least 80 years old with active or convalescent COVID-19. Sequencing was performed on peripheral blood. The V call is TRBV12-5, the J call TRBJ2-5; D remains ambiguous. The CDR3 here is CASGFDLREETQYF. The CDR3 DNA reads as TGTGCTAGTGGTTTTGATCTTCGGGAAGAGACCCAGTACTTC.